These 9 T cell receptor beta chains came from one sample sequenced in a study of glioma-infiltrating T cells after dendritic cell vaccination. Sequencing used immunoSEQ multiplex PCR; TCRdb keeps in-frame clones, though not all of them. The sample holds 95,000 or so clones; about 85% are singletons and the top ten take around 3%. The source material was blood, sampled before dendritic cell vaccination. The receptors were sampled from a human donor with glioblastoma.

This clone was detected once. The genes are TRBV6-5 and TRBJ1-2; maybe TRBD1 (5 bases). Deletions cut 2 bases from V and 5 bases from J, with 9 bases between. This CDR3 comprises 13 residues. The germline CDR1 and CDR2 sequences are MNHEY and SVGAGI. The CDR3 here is CASSYGGGYGYTF. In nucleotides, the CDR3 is TGTGCCAGCAGTTACGGGGGGGGGTATGGCTACACCTTC.

The CDR3 here is CASSLGLGLAGPTDTQYF. In DNA, the CDR3 is TGCGCCAGCAGCCTCGGTCTGGGACTAGCGGGACCCACAGATACGCAGTATTTT. This chain joins TRBV4-1 and TRBJ2-3; 13 bases match TRBD2. Germline V gene sequence: CDR1 MGHRA, CDR2 YSYEKL. The V and J ends lost 4 bases and 2 bases, in that order; junction bases with no gene match: 9. CDR3 length: 18 residues.

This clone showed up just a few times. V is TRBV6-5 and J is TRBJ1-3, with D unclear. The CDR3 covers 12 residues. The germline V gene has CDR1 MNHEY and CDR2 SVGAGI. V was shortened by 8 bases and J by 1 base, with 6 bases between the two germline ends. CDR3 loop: CASFSSGNTIYF. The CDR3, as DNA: TGTGCCAGCTTCTCTTCTGGAAACACCATATATTTT.

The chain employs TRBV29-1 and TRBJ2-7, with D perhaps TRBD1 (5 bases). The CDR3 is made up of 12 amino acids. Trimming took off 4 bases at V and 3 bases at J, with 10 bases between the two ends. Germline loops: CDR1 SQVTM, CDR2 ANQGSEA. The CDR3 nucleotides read TGCAGCGTTGTGGAAGACAGCTACGAGCAGTACTTC. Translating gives CSVVEDSYEQYF.

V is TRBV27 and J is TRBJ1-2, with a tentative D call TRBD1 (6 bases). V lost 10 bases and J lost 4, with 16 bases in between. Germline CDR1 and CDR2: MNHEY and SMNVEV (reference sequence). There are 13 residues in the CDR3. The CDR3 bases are TGTGCCACCAGGTCTTTGGACAGCTATGGCTACACCTTC. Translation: CATRSLDSYGYTF.

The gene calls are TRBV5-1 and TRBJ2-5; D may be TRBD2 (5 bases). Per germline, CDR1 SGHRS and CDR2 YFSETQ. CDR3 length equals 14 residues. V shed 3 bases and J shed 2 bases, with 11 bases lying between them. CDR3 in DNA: TGCGCCAGCAGCTATGATAGCGAGCAAGAGACCCAGTACTTC. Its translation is CASSYDSEQETQYF.

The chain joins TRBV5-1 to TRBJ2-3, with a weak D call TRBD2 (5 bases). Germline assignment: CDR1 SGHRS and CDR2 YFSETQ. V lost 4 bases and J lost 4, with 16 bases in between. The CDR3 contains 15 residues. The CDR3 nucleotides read TGCGCCAGCAGCCATGGATCACTAGGCGCAGATACGCAGTATTTT. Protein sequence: CASSHGSLGADTQYF. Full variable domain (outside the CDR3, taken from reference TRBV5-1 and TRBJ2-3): KAGVTQTPRYLIKTRGQQVTLSCSPISGHRSVSWYQQTPGQGLQFLFEYFSETQRNKGNFPGRFSGRQFSNSRSEMNVSTLELGDSALYLCASSHGSLGADTQYFGPGTRLTVL.

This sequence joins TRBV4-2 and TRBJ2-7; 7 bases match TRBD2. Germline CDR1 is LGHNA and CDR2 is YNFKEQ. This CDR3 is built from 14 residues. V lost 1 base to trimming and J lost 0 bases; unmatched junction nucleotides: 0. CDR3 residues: CASSQGGSSYEQYF. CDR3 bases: TGTGCCAGCAGCCAAGGCGGGAGCTCCTACGAGCAGTACTTC.

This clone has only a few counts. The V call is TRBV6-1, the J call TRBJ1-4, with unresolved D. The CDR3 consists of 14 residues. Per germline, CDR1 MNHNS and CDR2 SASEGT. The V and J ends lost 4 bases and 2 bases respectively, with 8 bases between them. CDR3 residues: CASSGSRTNEKLFF. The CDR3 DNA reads TGTGCCAGCAGTGGGTCCCGGACTAATGAAAAACTGTTTTTT.